This TCR beta chain was recovered during a study of blood T cell repertoires in COVID-19. About the research overall: Acute and convalescent COVID-19 specimens originated in the United States, Italy and Spain.

Methods used by the authors: Reference gene primers were amplified, and this amplification served to estimate nucleated cell counts. Sequencing was performed with immunoSEQ multiplex PCR; in TCRdb, only in-frame clones are kept and a portion is missing. V and J calls and clone size are those listed in that table; D and trimming were worked out from the DNA. The table includes 140,000 or so clones, over 75% detected once. Germline V CDR1 and CDR2: SEHNR, FQNEAQ (reference sequence). Trimming left V 1 base short and J 7 bases short, with 5 bases between. This CDR3 has 12 amino acids. The V call is TRBV7-9, the J call TRBJ1-3; D is undetermined. Sequencing was performed on peripheral blood. This receptor was obtained from a woman in her 50s with acute or convalescent COVID-19. DNA of the CDR3: TGTGCCAGCAGCTTAGGGGAGAACACCATATATTTT. It translates to CASSLGENTIYF.